Here is one T cell receptor beta chain with its context. Its antigen has not been determined. The input lacks base qualities; no much larger clone sits a single base away. Other nucleotide sequences in the sample specify the same CDR3. These data belong to a study of T cells after posttransplantation cyclophosphamide (dated by TCRdb to about 2016). Broadly, across the study: The study tracked T cell repertoire reconstitution by TRB sequencing after myeloablative bone marrow transplantation using posttransplantation cyclophosphamide as GVHD prophylaxis. Blood from all 35 or so PTCy patients with 1-year posttransplant specimens was subjected to TRB sequencing. Public TRB sequences were compared against a database of over 3,000 sequences linked to responses to pathogens, tumor antigens, self-antigens and alloantigens. Antigen receptor sequencing was done on samples from some 40 PTCy-treated patients and from roughly 15 related bone marrow donors of those patients. Because TRA and TRB clonality correlated tightly in 9 samples, the subsequent TCR analyses were limited to TRB only. Up to roughly 3 additional blood samples from 2 to 5.2 years after transplant were also TRB-sequenced in 3 patients, as was pretransplant blood from a handful of patients.

V is cut back by 6 bases and J by 1 base, with 2 bases in the junction unmatched. CDR1 and CDR2 (MGHDK, SYGVNS) derive from the germline V gene. From the cysteine up to the phenylalanine, the CDR3 has a length of 14 residues. Only the CDR3 portion is preserved as DNA: 42 bases, with reading frame beginning at the first base. TRB sequencing was run on genomic DNA with either the immunoSEQ assay at survey resolution or the hsTCRB kit. On the study's bioinformatics: The immunoSEQ software was used for initial read processing, and the LymphoSeq R package was used for repertoire analyses. Clonality was computed as 1 minus normalized Shannon entropy; Gini coefficient was also calculated for each TRB dataset. To infer phenotypes in unsorted samples, TRB sequences from sorted subsets of the recipient or donor were mapped onto the unsorted samples of the same recipient. Entries here come from immuneACCESS through TCRdb and include only in-frame sequences with V and J called. Some clones fail to appear in such tables; in the studies checked, an unresolved V gene covers under half of the shortfall, and the cause of the remainder is unknown. That table furnishes V, J and clone size, whereas the DNA furnished D and trimming. The sample table holds 7,000 to 10,000 clones, of which over 95% were seen once. The top ten hold about 0.25% of the sample.

What the authors observed across the whole study: Donor-recipient similarity was low at 1-2 months but increased during the first year, and donor CD8+ memory clones often dominated later blood repertoires. Across 40 to 55 patients, TRB clonality was highly associated with recipient CMV seropositivity and CMV reactivation, and diversity in PTCy patients was similar to diversity in CNI/methotrexate controls. The TRB repertoires of T cells infiltrating skin or the GI tract showed only limited overlap with the TRB repertoires found in blood.

Related bone marrow donors provided peripheral blood samples on the day of marrow donation. Viable CD3+CD4+ or CD3+CD8+ cells that were CCR7+CD45RA+CD45RO-CD95-CD27+CD28+ were classified as naive T cells. Peripheral blood and bone marrow mononuclear cells were isolated by Ficoll-Hypaque density centrifugation and were cryopreserved. FACS on a FACSAria II was used to sort CD4+ and CD8+ T cells, including the naive and memory subsets. Specimen: naive CD8+ T cells sorted from PBMCs. This sequence originates from a man aged 50 to 60 in good health, CMV-negative, and a related stem cell transplant donor. The chain joins TRBV25-1 to TRBJ1-5; TRBD1 matches 8 bases in the middle. The CDR3 reads as follows: CASSRTGSNQPQHF. The base sequence is TGTGCCAGCAGCCGGACAGGGAGCAATCAGCCCCAGCATTTT.